A single sample gave rise to the 25 T cell receptor beta chains below, sequenced in a study of cytomegalovirus exposure and HLA in healthy donors. Vbeta (60) and Jbeta (13) primers were used in the PCR. TCRdb's table, derived via immunoSEQ multiplex PCR, lists solely in-frame clones and lacks some. The table shows some 120,000 clones, with 74% occurring only once. Sequenced input: PBMCs. The receptor source for this set is a woman aged 45-60 years in good health and CMV-seropositive.

The rearrangement uses TRBV7-9 and TRBJ1-4; 7 nucleotides agree with TRBD1. The CDR3 is 14 amino acids. Trimming removed 5 bases from V and 8 bases from J; junction bases left unmatched: 8. Germline V gives CDR1 SEHNR, CDR2 FQNEAQ (reference sequence). The CDR3 DNA is TGTGCCAGCAGCGTGACAGGGAAGAACGAAAAACTGTTTTTT. Amino acid sequence: CASSVTGKNEKLFF.

This chain connects TRBV5-6 to TRBJ2-3; TRBD1 aligns across 10 bases. V was clipped by 2 bases and J by 4 bases; unmatched bases: 7. The germline V gene encodes CDR1 SGHDT and CDR2 YYEEEE. The CDR3 has 16 amino acids. CDR3 sequence: CASSFDRGLSPDTQYF. The CDR3 DNA reads as TGTGCCAGCAGCTTCGACAGGGGGCTATCGCCAGATACGCAGTATTTT.

The genes are TRBV15 and TRBJ2-7; D gene ambiguous. CDR1 and CDR2 (germline): LNHNV, YYDKDF (reference sequence). The V and J ends lost 0 bases and 4 bases respectively, with 7 bases between them. The length of the CDR3 is 13 residues. CDR3 residues: CATSRDQQYEQYF. For the CDR3, the DNA is TGTGCCACCAGCAGAGATCAACAGTACGAGCAGTACTTC. Looking up the rest from reference TRBV15 and TRBJ2-7 gives the full variable domain: DAMVIQNPRYQVTQFGKPVTLSCSQTLNHNVMYWYQQKSSQAPKLLFHYYDKDFNNEADTPDNFQSRRPNTSFCFLDIRSPGLGDTAMYLCATSRDQQYEQYFGPGTRLTVT.

The V gene is TRBV29-1, the J gene TRBJ1-1, with TRBD1 identical over 10 bases. Trimming took 5 bases from V and 8 from J; bases not matched to a gene: 5. Germline V lookup: CDR1 SQVTM, CDR2 ANQGSEA. This CDR3 contains 12 residues. CDR3 protein: CSVYGTGAEAFF. CDR3 sequence (DNA): TGCAGCGTTTACGGGACAGGGGCGGAAGCTTTCTTT. Full variable domain (missing parts from reference TRBV29-1 and TRBJ1-1): SAVISQKPSRDICQRGTSLTIQCQVDSQVTMMFWYRQQPGQSLTLIATANQGSEATYESGFVIDKFPISRPNLTFSTLTVSNMSPEDSSIYLCSVYGTGAEAFFGQGTRLTVV.

The chain carries TRBV13 and TRBJ2-7; 8 bases line up with TRBD1. Germline V CDR1 and CDR2: PRHDT, FYEKMQ (reference sequence). This CDR3 comprises 13 residues. Trimming cost V 5 bases and J 4 bases; bases outside gene matches: 4. The CDR3 coding sequence is TGTGCCAGCAGCAGACAGGGGCTGTACGAGCAGTACTTC. Amino acid sequence: CASSRQGLYEQYF.

This chain connects TRBV11-2 to TRBJ2-5, with D unresolved. Per the germline V gene, CDR1 is SGHAT and CDR2 is FQNNGV. The CDR3 sequence is 15 residues long. Trimming stripped 0 bases from V and 5 bases from J, with 13 bases between. CDR3 in DNA: TGTGCCAGCAGCTTAGATCCGTCTAGGCCGGAGACCCAGTACTTC. Its translation: CASSLDPSRPETQYF.

The V gene is TRBV27, the J gene TRBJ2-5, with a possible D match to TRBD2 (7 bases). Deletions cut 7 bases from V and 4 bases from J, with 19 bases between. This CDR3 comprises 15 residues. Germline CDR1 reads MNHEY; CDR2 reads SMNVEV (reference sequence). In DNA form, the CDR3 reads TGTGCCAGCATGTTCCGCGGGGGCAGGGGAGAGACCCAGTACTTC. This translates into CASMFRGGRGETQYF.

V and J are TRBV5-4 and TRBJ1-4; maybe TRBD1 (5 bases). The CDR3 runs to 14 residues. Germline CDR1 reads SGHNT; CDR2 reads YYREEE (reference sequence). The V gene lost 0 bases and the J gene lost 6 bases, with 9 bases spanning the gap. Here the CDR3 reads CASSLGQGHEKLFF. CDR3 nucleotide sequence: TGTGCCAGCAGCTTGGGGCAGGGCCATGAAAAACTGTTTTTT.

The CDR3 DNA reads as TGTGCCAGCAGTTTATCAGGGGGCAACTCCGAGCAGTACTTC. It codes for CASSLSGGNSEQYF. The chain is built from TRBV27 and TRBJ2-7; 7 nucleotides agree with TRBD1. The trim removed 0 bases at V and 6 bases at J, leaving 5 bases unmatched. The CDR3 extends over 14 amino acids. CDR1 is MNHEY and CDR2 is SMNVEV in the germline V gene (reference sequence).

This clone has just one count. The junction departs from the called germline gene at one end, perhaps through a read error. The chain has TRBV7-9 and TRBJ2-7; tentatively, D is TRBD2 (6 bases). Germline CDR1 and CDR2: SEHNR and FQNEAQ (reference sequence). The CDR3 spans 16 residues. In DNA form, the CDR3 reads TGTTCCAGCAGCTTCGGTGGAGGGACCGCGATCTACGAGCAGTACTTC. It translates to CSSSFGGGTAIYEQYF.

V is TRBV9 and J is TRBJ2-2, with unresolved D. The CDR3 consists of 14 residues. Trimming took 0 bases from V and 6 from J, leaving 9 bases between them. Germline-derived CDR1 and CDR2 are SGDLS and YYNGEE. The CDR3 reads CASSVVGSPGELFF. CDR3 DNA sequence: TGTGCCAGCAGCGTAGTTGGTAGCCCCGGGGAGCTGTTTTTT.

A few counts support this clone. The same CDR3 is also encoded by other DNA sequences in this sample. The chain has TRBV25-1 and TRBJ1-1; maybe TRBD1 (5 bases). The CDR3 runs to 13 residues. The germline V gene encodes CDR1 MGHDK and CDR2 SYGVNS. Between the trimmed V and J ends, which lost 8 bases and 1 base, there was a span of 11 bases. The CDR3 region has the DNA TGTGCCAGCCTGGACATGTCGAACACTGAAGCTTTCTTT. The encoded protein is CASLDMSNTEAFF. Together with reference TRBV25-1 and TRBJ1-1, the CDR3 gives the full variable domain: EADIYQTPRYLVIGTGKKITLECSQTMGHDKMYWYQQDPGMELHLIHYSYGVNSTEKGDLSSESTVSRIRTEHFPLTLESARPSHTSQYLCASLDMSNTEAFFGQGTRLTVV.

This chain uses TRBV18 with TRBJ1-2; 7 nucleotides align to TRBD1. The length of the CDR3 is 16 residues. Losses at the gene ends were 0 bases for V and 7 bases for J; bases not matched to a gene: 11. Germline values: CDR1 KGHSH, CDR2 LQKENI. CDR3 protein: CASSPPSTGSKGGYTF. CDR3 bases: TGTGCCAGCTCACCACCGTCGACAGGGTCGAAGGGTGGCTACACCTTC.

V and J are TRBV7-2 and TRBJ1-3, with D perhaps matching TRBD1 (6 bases). Germline loops: CDR1 SGHTA, CDR2 FQGNSA. Trimming pared 0 bases from V and 4 bases from J, leaving 13 bases between. This CDR3 region has 16 residues. CDR3 sequence: CASSLAAGTTGNTIYF. The CDR3 DNA reads as TGTGCCAGCAGCTTAGCGGCCGGGACAACCGGAAACACCATATATTTT.

The chain carries TRBV28 and TRBJ2-5, with TRBD1 as a possible D gene (6 bases). The CDR3 spans 13 residues. Germline assignment: CDR1 MDHEN and CDR2 SYDVKM. The V end was cut by 5 bases, the J end by 2 bases, with 9 bases between. CDR3 in amino acids: CASSQGQQETQYF. CDR3 DNA sequence: TGTGCCAGCAGTCAAGGACAGCAAGAGACCCAGTACTTC.

This chain uses TRBV5-6 with TRBJ1-6; TRBD1 matches 8 bases. J was trimmed by 10 bases and V by 4 bases; bases with no gene match: 10. The CDR3 spans 15 residues. Germline V gene sequence: CDR1 SGHDT, CDR2 YYEEEE. CDR3 DNA sequence: TGTGCCAGCAGCCTACAGGGGGTTGTAGGCTCACCCCTCCACTTT. It is translated as CASSLQGVVGSPLHF.

In this sample, this clone turned up a few times. The genes are TRBV19 and TRBJ2-1; 9 nucleotides align to TRBD1. Germline CDR1 LNHDA, CDR2 SQIVND (reference sequence). The J segment lost 10 bases and the V segment lost 4 bases, leaving 14 bases of the junction unmatched. The CDR3 has 16 residues. The CDR3 protein is CASSTLGTGLFQEQFF. The CDR3, as DNA: TGTGCCAGTAGTACCCTTGGGACAGGGCTCTTTCAGGAGCAGTTCTTC.

The CDR3 loop is CASSNRQGRADTQYF. CDR3 nucleotide sequence: TGTGCCAGCAGCAATCGACAGGGGCGGGCAGATACGCAGTATTTT. The chain joins TRBV6-5 to TRBJ2-3; 8 bases map to TRBD1. The germline gives CDR1 MNHEY, CDR2 SVGAGI. CDR3 length: 15 residues. Trimming removed 6 bases from V and 4 bases from J; junction bases left unmatched: 9.

The genes are TRBV5-6 and TRBJ2-3; 9 bases agree with TRBD2. The germline CDR1 and CDR2 sequences are SGHDT and YYEEEE. Trimming removed 1 base from V and 5 bases from J; junction bases left unmatched: 11. The CDR3 length is 17 residues. The CDR3 spells CASSLFSSGKGGDTQYF. As DNA, the CDR3 is TGTGCCAGCAGCTTGTTTTCTAGCGGGAAGGGTGGAGATACGCAGTATTTT.

The chain combines TRBV6-6 with TRBJ1-5; tentative D call: TRBD1 (5 bases). V lost 0 bases to trimming and J lost 7 bases, with 10 bases between them. The germline V gene has CDR1 MNHNY and CDR2 SVGAGI (reference sequence). The CDR3 is 14 residues long. The CDR3 is CASSYSSREQPQHF. CDR3 DNA: TGTGCCAGCAGTTACTCGAGCAGGGAACAGCCCCAGCATTTT.

CDR3 residues: CASSEGTDPAKNIQYF. CDR3 sequence (DNA): TGTGCCAGCAGCGAAGGGACAGACCCCGCCAAAAACATTCAGTACTTC. This chain connects TRBV5-6 to TRBJ2-4; 7 nucleotides agree with TRBD1. The CDR3 loop spans 16 amino acids. Germline V gene data show CDR1 as SGHDT and CDR2 as YYEEEE. The V segment lost 4 bases and the J segment 1 base; nucleotides outside the gene matches: 8.

This chain joins TRBV6-6 and TRBJ1-2, with 9 bases identical to TRBD1. CDR3 length equals 13 residues. The V segment lost 7 bases and the J segment 6 bases; nucleotides outside the gene matches: 6. In germline, CDR1 is MNHNY, CDR2 SVGAGI (reference sequence). CDR3 amino acids: CASMDRGGHGYTF. The CDR3 bases are TGTGCCAGCATGGACAGGGGAGGCCATGGCTACACCTTC.

V gene TRBV29-1 combines with J gene TRBJ1-4, with TRBD1 as a possible D gene (6 bases). Germline loops: CDR1 SQVTM, CDR2 ANQGSEA. The CDR3 runs 13 residues. V was clipped by 7 bases and J by 3 bases, with 12 bases between them. CDR3 in DNA: TGCAGCGGCCAGGACAGCCCTAATGAAAAACTGTTTTTT. Residues: CSGQDSPNEKLFF.

The chain employs TRBV7-2 and TRBJ2-5; D not resolved. The J call may be mistaken, given a closer DNA end match to TRBJ2-7. Germline CDR1 and CDR2: SGHTA and FQGNSA. The CDR3 is made up of 11 amino acids. Written as DNA, the CDR3 is TGTGCCAGCAGCTTACTTTTCGAGCAGTACTTC. As protein: CASSLLFEQYF.

The J gene is TRBJ1-2, the V gene TRBV7-8, with TRBD1 matching over 8 bases. This CDR3 has 14 amino acids. Germline CDR1 reads SGHVS; CDR2 reads FQNEAQ. With V trimmed by 1 base and J by 5 bases, 3 bases remained unmatched. The CDR3 protein is CASSLDDRGYGYTF. The CDR3, as DNA: TGTGCCAGCAGCTTAGACGACAGGGGTTATGGCTACACCTTC.